The 4 T cell receptor beta chains presented below share a single source sample, sequenced in a study of T cell responses to AZD1222 COVID-19 vaccine. The table came from immunoSEQ multiplex PCR; TCRdb's copy has only in-frame clones and leaves some out. The top ten clones hold around 20% of a sample with roughly 97,000 clones, over 75% of them seen once. Sequencing was performed on peripheral blood, taken on day 0 of AZD1222 vaccination. The receptors come from an adult in good health.

The chain links TRBV19 to TRBJ1-4; D is ambiguous. The CDR3 is 15 residues long. V shed 5 bases and J shed 4 bases, with 14 bases lying between them. Germline V gives CDR1 LNHDA, CDR2 SQIVND (reference sequence). The CDR3, as DNA: TGTGCCAGTAGTGCCCCAGGATCCTTTAATGAAAAACTGTTTTTT. It specifies CASSAPGSFNEKLFF. Based on the CDR3 plus reference TRBV19 and TRBJ1-4, the full variable domain is DGGITQSPKYLFRKEGQNVTLSCEQNLNHDAMYWYRQDPGQGLRLIYYSQIVNDFQKGDIAEGYSVSREKKESFPLTVTSAQKNPTAFYLCASSAPGSFNEKLFFGSGTQLSVL.

This clone is termed medium-sized (0.01 to 0.1%). This chain joins TRBV30 and TRBJ2-2; no firm D call. The V gene lost 1 base and the J gene lost 3 bases, with 12 bases spanning the gap. The CDR3 sequence is 15 residues long. Germline values: CDR1 GTSNPN, CDR2 SVGIG (reference sequence). The CDR3 coding sequence is TGTGCCTGGAGTGACCATAATCGTGACACCGGGGAGCTGTTTTTT. Residues: CAWSDHNRDTGELFF.

This clone ranks as medium-sized. The chain couples TRBV19 to TRBJ1-1; 12 bases map to TRBD1. V shed 5 bases and J 3 bases; nucleotides not matched to a gene: 10. Germline CDR1 is LNHDA and CDR2 is SQIVND (reference sequence). This CDR3 spans 17 amino acids. The CDR3 region is CASSGPRDRGQDTEAFF. In DNA form, the CDR3 reads TGTGCCAGTAGTGGCCCCCGGGACAGGGGGCAGGACACTGAAGCTTTCTTT. The full variable domain, in which reference TRBV19 and TRBJ1-1 provide the parts outside the CDR3, is DGGITQSPKYLFRKEGQNVTLSCEQNLNHDAMYWYRQDPGQGLRLIYYSQIVNDFQKGDIAEGYSVSREKKESFPLTVTSAQKNPTAFYLCASSGPRDRGQDTEAFFGQGTRLTVV.

V and J are TRBV2 and TRBJ1-2; D perhaps matches TRBD1 (5 bases). Trimming pared 5 bases from V and 4 bases from J, leaving 8 bases between. Germline V gene lookup returns CDR1 SNHLY and CDR2 FYNNEI. CDR3 size: 12 residues. CDR3 DNA: TGTGCCAGCAGTAGTCAGGGCTATGGCTACACCTTC. It codes for CASSSQGYGYTF.